The 22 T cell receptor beta chains below were found in one sample sequenced in a study of type 1 regulatory T cells. MiXCR was run by TCRdb on the reads, yielding one entry per CDR3 protein. Among approximately 100,000 distinct CDR3 sequences, around a third were seen once, and the ten largest hold less than 2.5%. Sequenced material: CD4+ T cells, either the whole sample or a sorted fraction (not recorded which). The receptors were gathered from a human donor in good health.

This clonotype was observed a handful of times. The J gene is TRBJ2-7, the V gene TRBV13, with 8 bases aligning to TRBD1. Germline CDR1 is PRHDT and CDR2 is FYEKMQ (reference sequence). V shed 3 bases, J shed 2 bases, and the junction held 3 bases outside the gene matches. The CDR3 spans 14 residues. DNA of the CDR3: TGTGCCAGCAGCTTCCGGGACAGGACCTACGAGCAGTACTTC. Amino acids: CASSFRDRTYEQYF. The variable domain in full, with the rest retrieved from reference TRBV13 and TRBJ2-7, is AAGVIQSPRHLIKEKRETATLKCYPIPRHDTVYWYQQGPGQDPQFLISFYEKMQSDKGSIPDRFSAQQFSDYHSELNMSSLELGDSALYFCASSFRDRTYEQYFGPGTRLTVT.

This clonotype was detected a few times. The J gene is TRBJ2-2, the V gene TRBV7-8, with a possible D match to TRBD2 (6 bases). The V end was cut by 4 bases, the J end by 1 base, with 10 bases between. The germline CDR1 and CDR2 sequences are SGHVS and FQNEAQ. The CDR3 is 15 residues long. The CDR3 spells CASSSGLLNTGELFF. The CDR3 region has the DNA TGTGCCAGCAGCTCGGGACTGTTGAACACCGGGGAGCTGTTTTTT.

This chain uses TRBV11-2 with TRBJ2-2; D ambiguous. Per the germline V gene, CDR1 is SGHAT and CDR2 is FQNNGV. The CDR3 has 13 amino acids. Trimming took 0 bases from V and 3 from J, leaving 2 bases between them. Written as DNA, the CDR3 is TGTGCCAGCAGCTTAGATTACACCGGGGAGCTGTTTTTT. Amino acid sequence: CASSLDYTGELFF.

This clonotype was found a few times. V is TRBV5-4 and J is TRBJ2-3; 7 bases agree with TRBD2. The CDR3 is made up of 16 amino acids. V shed 3 bases and J 3 bases; nucleotides not matched to a gene: 10. Germline lookup yields CDR1 SGHNT and CDR2 YYREEE (reference sequence). CDR3 DNA: TGTGCCAGCAGCTCCAGGACTAGTTTAAGAACAGATACGCAGTATTTT. Translating gives CASSSRTSLRTDTQYF.

The chain carries TRBV7-9 and TRBJ2-1; TRBD1 matches at 7 bases. Germline CDR1 is SEHNR and CDR2 is FQNEAQ (reference sequence). The CDR3 consists of 15 residues. V shed 0 bases and J 8 bases; nucleotides not matched to a gene: 7. The CDR3 nucleotides are TGTGCCAGCAGCTTAGCTGGCCTCCAGGGGGATGAGCAGTTCTTC. Translating it yields CASSLAGLQGDEQFF.

This chain's CDR3 is CSAVRGTNTGELFF. CDR3 coding DNA: TGCAGCGCTGTCAGGGGTACGAACACCGGGGAGCTGTTTTTT. The chain uses TRBV29-1 and TRBJ2-2, with D perhaps TRBD1 (6 bases). In germline, CDR1 is SQVTM, CDR2 ANQGSEA. The length of the CDR3 is 14 residues. V lost 7 bases and J 0 bases, leaving 12 bases between the germline ends.

The count of this clonotype is one. The chain couples TRBV11-2 to TRBJ2-7; D perhaps matches TRBD1 (5 bases). V lost 5 bases to trimming and J lost 5 bases, with 16 bases between them. The V gene's germline CDR1 is SGHAT and CDR2 FQNNGV. There are 14 residues in the CDR3. CDR3 coding DNA: TGTGCCAGCAGCCGGCGGACAATAAACCACGAGCAGTACTTC. This sequence encodes CASSRRTINHEQYF.

This clonotype was counted once. The chain combines TRBV3-1 with TRBJ2-4, with 10 bases matching TRBD2. V gave up 1 base and J gave up 6 bases; unmatched junction bases: 6. Germline CDR1 is LGHDT and CDR2 is YNNKEL (reference sequence). The CDR3 runs to 16 residues. As DNA, the CDR3 is TGTGCCAGCAGCCAAGTGTTAGCGGGAGGCTCAAACATTCAGTACTTC. Translating gives CASSQVLAGGSNIQYF.

The CDR3 sequence is CASSQEAGAETQYF. The CDR3 coding sequence is TGTGCCAGCAGCCAAGAAGCGGGAGCGGAGACCCAGTACTTC. This chain connects TRBV4-2 to TRBJ2-5; 8 bases align to TRBD2. The V gene's germline CDR1 is LGHNA and CDR2 YNFKEQ. The CDR3 runs to 14 residues. V dropped 0 bases and J dropped 5; count of bases not matched to a gene: 2.

This chain links TRBV6-1 with TRBJ1-1; D call uncertain. CDR3 length: 14 amino acids. V was pared by 4 bases and J by 7 bases, with 16 bases between. Germline V gene sequence: CDR1 MNHNS, CDR2 SASEGT. The CDR3 nucleotides are TGTGCCAGCAGTGTCGAGGGAGAGATAAGTGAAGCTTTCTTT. This codes for CASSVEGEISEAFF.

The chain is built from TRBV11-2 and TRBJ2-1; a possible D gene is TRBD1 (5 bases). The germline gives CDR1 SGHAT, CDR2 FQNNGV. V lost 4 bases to trimming and J lost 8 bases, with 21 bases between them. The CDR3 loop spans 16 amino acids. The CDR3 nucleotides are TGTGCCAGCAGCTCCGACACAGGTAGTGGCCCATATGAGCAGTTCTTC. It yields the protein CASSSDTGSGPYEQFF.

The V and J genes are TRBV29-1 and TRBJ1-1; 9 nucleotides align to TRBD1. Trimming at V came to 7 bases and at J to 3 bases, leaving 3 bases not matched to a gene. Per the germline V gene, CDR1 is SQVTM and CDR2 is ANQGSEA. The CDR3 has 12 residues. CDR3 nucleotide sequence: TGCAGCGCGAACAGGGGGCACACTGAAGCTTTCTTT. Protein: CSANRGHTEAFF.

This clonotype was counted a few times. The chain carries TRBV28 and TRBJ1-2; D remains unclear. There are 13 residues in the CDR3. Germline V gene data show CDR1 as MDHEN and CDR2 as SYDVKM. V lost 4 bases, J lost 8 bases, and 14 bases lay in between. CDR3 bases: TGTGCCAGCAGTTCCGGTGGGGTTAGCGGCTACACCTTC. Protein sequence: CASSSGGVSGYTF.

This clonotype was counted between two and nine times. This sequence joins TRBV29-1 and TRBJ2-3; 8 bases match TRBD1. The CDR3 is made up of 11 amino acids. V gave up 6 bases and J gave up 8 bases; unmatched junction bases: 4. From germline, CDR1 is SQVTM and CDR2 ANQGSEA. CDR3 DNA: TGCAGCGTAATACAGGGGGTTACGCAGTATTTT. It translates to CSVIQGVTQYF.

V gene TRBV5-1 combines with J gene TRBJ2-7; no clear D gene. In germline, CDR1 is SGHRS, CDR2 YFSETQ. CDR3 length: 13 amino acids. V shed 5 bases and J shed 0 bases, with 9 bases lying between them. The CDR3 DNA reads as TGCGCCAGCAGTGAGGATAACTCCTACGAGCAGTACTTC. Translated, it gives CASSEDNSYEQYF.

This chain connects TRBV20-1 to TRBJ2-1, with D maybe TRBD2 (5 bases). This CDR3 comprises 14 residues. Germline V CDR1 and CDR2: DFQATT, SNEGSKA (reference sequence). CDR3: CSAADGISYNEQFF. CDR3 DNA: TGCAGCGCTGCCGACGGGATCTCCTACAATGAGCAGTTCTTC.

This clonotype was recorded a few times. The chain combines TRBV3-1 with TRBJ2-1; 9 bases line up with TRBD2. Trimming cost V 4 bases and J 8 bases; bases outside gene matches: 9. CDR3 length: 15 residues. CDR1 LGHDT and CDR2 YNNKEL come from the germline V gene (reference sequence). The CDR3 coding sequence is TGTGCCAGCAGCCCACTAGCGGGCCCTGGGGATGAGCAGTTCTTC. Translating gives CASSPLAGPGDEQFF.

The genes are TRBV5-4 and TRBJ2-7, with 13 bases fitting TRBD2. With 3 bases clipped from V and 1 base from J, the junction kept 4 bases outside the gene matches. Germline loops: CDR1 SGHNT, CDR2 YYREEE (reference sequence). The CDR3 length is 16 residues. The DNA of the CDR3 is TGTGCCAGCAGCTCCGGGACTAGCGGGATTTCCTACGAGCAGTACTTC. Protein product: CASSSGTSGISYEQYF.

V gene TRBV7-9 combines with J gene TRBJ2-1; 11 nucleotides agree with TRBD2. The CDR3 consists of 16 residues. The trim removed 5 bases at V and 8 bases at J, leaving 11 bases unmatched. Germline CDR1 and CDR2: SEHNR and FQNEAQ (reference sequence). In nucleotides, the CDR3 is TGTGCCAGCAGCAGGAGCCTAGCGGGAGGTGGCGATGAGCAGTTCTTC. Translation gives CASSRSLAGGGDEQFF.

The V gene is TRBV3-2, the J gene TRBJ2-2; TRBD1, as called in the table, went unchecked against the DNA. TRBV3-2 is classified as a pseudogene. The CDR3 runs to 17 residues. The CDR3 protein is CASSQIPDRANTGELFF. In nucleotides, the CDR3 is TGTGCCAGCAGCCAAATACCAGACAGGGCGAACACCGGGGAGCTGTTTTTT.

Only a few counts were recorded for this clonotype. This chain connects TRBV2 to TRBJ2-5; 8 bases align to TRBD1. Germline values: CDR1 SNHLY, CDR2 FYNNEI. Trimming took 7 bases from V and 5 from J; bases not matched to a gene: 6. The CDR3 runs to 13 residues. CDR3 sequence reads: CASIRDRRETQYF. In nucleotides, the CDR3 is TGTGCCAGCATAAGGGACAGGAGGGAGACCCAGTACTTC. The full variable domain, with the rest looked up from reference TRBV2 and TRBJ2-5, is EPEVTQTPSHQVTQMGQEVILRCVPISNHLYFYWYRQILGQKVEFLVSFYNNEISEKSEIFDDQFSVERPDGSNFTLKIRSTKLEDSAMYFCASIRDRRETQYFGPGTRLLVL.

The rearrangement uses TRBV12-5 and TRBJ1-1; D is unresolved. The CDR3 spans 13 residues. Trimming took 6 bases from V and 5 from J, leaving 13 bases between them. Germline values: CDR1 LGHNT, CDR2 FRNRAP. The chain's CDR3 is CASGPTIRTEAFF. CDR3 coding DNA: TGTGCTAGTGGACCAACCATTCGTACTGAAGCTTTCTTT.